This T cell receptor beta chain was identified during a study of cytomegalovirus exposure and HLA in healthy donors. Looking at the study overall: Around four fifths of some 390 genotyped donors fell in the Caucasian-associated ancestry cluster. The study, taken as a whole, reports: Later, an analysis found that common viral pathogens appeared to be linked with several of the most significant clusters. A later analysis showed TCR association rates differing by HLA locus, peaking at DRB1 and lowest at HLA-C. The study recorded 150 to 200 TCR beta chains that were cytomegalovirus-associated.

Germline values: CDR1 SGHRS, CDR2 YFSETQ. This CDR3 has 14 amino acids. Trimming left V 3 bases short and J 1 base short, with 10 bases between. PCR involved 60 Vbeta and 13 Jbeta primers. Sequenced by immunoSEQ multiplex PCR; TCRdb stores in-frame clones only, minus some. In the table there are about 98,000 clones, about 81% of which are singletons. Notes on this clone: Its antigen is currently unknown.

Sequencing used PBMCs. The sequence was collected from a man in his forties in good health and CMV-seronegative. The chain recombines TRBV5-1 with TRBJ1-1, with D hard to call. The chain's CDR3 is CASSYRLENTEAFF. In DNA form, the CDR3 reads TGCGCCAGCAGCTACCGACTGGAGAACACTGAAGCTTTCTTT.